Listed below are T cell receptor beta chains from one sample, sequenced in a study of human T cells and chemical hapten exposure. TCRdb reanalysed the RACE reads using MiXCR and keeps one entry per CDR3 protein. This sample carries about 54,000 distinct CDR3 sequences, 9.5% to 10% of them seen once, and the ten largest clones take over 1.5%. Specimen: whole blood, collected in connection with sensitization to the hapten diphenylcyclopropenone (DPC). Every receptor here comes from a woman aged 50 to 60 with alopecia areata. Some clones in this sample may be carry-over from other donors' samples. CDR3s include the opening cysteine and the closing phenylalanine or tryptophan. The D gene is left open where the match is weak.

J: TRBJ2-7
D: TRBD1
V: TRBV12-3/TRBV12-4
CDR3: CASSDRGQYEQYF

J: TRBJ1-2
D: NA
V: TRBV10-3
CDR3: CAISSRTELYGYTF

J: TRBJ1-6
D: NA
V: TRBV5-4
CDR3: CASSLNWQSNSPLHF

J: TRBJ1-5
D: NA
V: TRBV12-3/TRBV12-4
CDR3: CASSFQGVQPQHF

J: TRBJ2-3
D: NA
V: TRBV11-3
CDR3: CASSPGLTDTQYF

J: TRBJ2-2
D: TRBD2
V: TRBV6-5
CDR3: CASSSSGRAVAGELFF

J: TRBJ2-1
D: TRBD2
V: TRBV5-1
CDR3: CASRLAGSSYNEQFF

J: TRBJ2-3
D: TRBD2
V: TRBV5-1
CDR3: CASRPAGRPQGVTDTQYF

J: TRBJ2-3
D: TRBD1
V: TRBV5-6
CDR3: CASSFPQGGDTQYF

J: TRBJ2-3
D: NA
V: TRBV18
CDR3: CASSPPSGHDTDTQYF

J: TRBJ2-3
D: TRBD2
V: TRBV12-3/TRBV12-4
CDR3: CASSLTLAGADTQYF

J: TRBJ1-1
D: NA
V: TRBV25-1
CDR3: CASGPPMGKAFF

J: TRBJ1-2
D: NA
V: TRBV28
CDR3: CASNARTPYGYTF

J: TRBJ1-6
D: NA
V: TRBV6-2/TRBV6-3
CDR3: CAGRDIFSPLHF

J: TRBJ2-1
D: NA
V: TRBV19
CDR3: CATWGLLNEQFF

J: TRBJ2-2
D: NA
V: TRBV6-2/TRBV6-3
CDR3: CASSPAGELFF

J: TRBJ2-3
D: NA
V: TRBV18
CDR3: CASSTRIGAGIDTQYF

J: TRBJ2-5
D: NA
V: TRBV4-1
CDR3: CASSQDLTLQETQYF

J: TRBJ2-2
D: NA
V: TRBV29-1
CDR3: CSVVGVTDTGELFF